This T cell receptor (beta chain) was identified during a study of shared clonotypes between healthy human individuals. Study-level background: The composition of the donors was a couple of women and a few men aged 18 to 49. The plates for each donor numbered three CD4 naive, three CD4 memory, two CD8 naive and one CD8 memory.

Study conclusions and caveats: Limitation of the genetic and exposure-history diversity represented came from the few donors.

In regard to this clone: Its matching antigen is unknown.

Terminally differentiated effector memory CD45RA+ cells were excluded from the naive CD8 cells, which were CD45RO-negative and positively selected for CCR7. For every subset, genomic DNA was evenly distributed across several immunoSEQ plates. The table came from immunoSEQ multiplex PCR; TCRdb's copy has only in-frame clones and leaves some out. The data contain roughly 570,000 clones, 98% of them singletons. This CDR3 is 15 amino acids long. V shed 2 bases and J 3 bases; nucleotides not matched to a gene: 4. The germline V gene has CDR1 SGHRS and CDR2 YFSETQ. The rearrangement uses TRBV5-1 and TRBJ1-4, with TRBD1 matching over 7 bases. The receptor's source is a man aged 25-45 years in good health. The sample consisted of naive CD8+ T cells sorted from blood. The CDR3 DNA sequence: TGCGCCAGCAGCTTTCAACAGGGGTCTAATGAAAAACTGTTTTTT. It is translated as CASSFQQGSNEKLFF.